The clone carrying this T cell receptor beta chain appeared a few times. The sample comes from a study of blood T cell repertoires in COVID-19. Study-wide background: T cells, B-cell-depleted T cells, or PBMCs supplied cDNA or gDNA.

Original methodology: It was from reference gene primer amplification that nucleated cell counts were estimated. Only in-frame clones appear in the TCRdb table, and some are missing; sequencing was by immunoSEQ multiplex PCR. Clone size and V and J calls were adopted from that table, with D and trimming inferred from the DNA. The sample includes more than 200,000 clones, about four fifths of them seen just once. V shed 3 bases and J 9 bases; nucleotides not matched to a gene: 7. The CDR3 contains 14 residues. Per the germline V gene, CDR1 is MGHDK and CDR2 is SYGVNS. Sequencing was performed on peripheral blood. The V call is TRBV25-1, the J call TRBJ1-5, with TRBD1 matching 8 bases. The TCR originated in a man aged 40-49 years with active or convalescent COVID-19. CDR3 amino acids: CASSETGESLPQHF. The CDR3 DNA is TGTGCCAGCAGTGAGACAGGGGAATCACTGCCCCAGCATTTT.